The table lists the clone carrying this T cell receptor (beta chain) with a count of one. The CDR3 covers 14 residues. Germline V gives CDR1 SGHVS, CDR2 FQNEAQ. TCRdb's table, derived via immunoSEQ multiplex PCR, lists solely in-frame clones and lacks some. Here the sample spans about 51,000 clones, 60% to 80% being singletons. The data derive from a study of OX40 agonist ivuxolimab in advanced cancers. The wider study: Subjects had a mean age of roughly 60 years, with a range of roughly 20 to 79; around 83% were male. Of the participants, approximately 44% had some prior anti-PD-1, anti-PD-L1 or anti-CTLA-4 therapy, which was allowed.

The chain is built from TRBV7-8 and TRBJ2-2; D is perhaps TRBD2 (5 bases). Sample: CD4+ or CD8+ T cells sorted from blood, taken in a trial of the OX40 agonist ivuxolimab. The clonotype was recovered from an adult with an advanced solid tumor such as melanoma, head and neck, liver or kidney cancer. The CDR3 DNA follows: TGTGTGACCGGGCAGCGGAGGAACACCGGGGAGCTGTTTTTT. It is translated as CVTGQRRNTGELFF.